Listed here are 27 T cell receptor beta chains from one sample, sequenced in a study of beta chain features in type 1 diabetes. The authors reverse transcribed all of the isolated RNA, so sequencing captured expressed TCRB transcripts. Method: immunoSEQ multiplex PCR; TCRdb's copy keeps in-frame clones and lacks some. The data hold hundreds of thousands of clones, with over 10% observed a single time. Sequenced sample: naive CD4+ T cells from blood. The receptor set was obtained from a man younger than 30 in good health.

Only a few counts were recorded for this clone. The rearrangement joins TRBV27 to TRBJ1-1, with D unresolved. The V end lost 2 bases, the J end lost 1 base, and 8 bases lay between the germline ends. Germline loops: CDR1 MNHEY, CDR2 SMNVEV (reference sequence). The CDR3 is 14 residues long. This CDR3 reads CASSLLPWNTEAFF. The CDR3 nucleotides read TGTGCCAGCAGTTTACTACCTTGGAACACTGAAGCTTTCTTT.

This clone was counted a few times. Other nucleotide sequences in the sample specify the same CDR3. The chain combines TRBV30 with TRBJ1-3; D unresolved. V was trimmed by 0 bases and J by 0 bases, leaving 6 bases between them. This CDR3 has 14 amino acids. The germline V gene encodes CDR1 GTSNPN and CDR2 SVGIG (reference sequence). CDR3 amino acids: CAWSVGSSGNTIYF. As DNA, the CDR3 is TGTGCCTGGAGTGTGGGGAGCTCTGGAAACACCATATATTTT.

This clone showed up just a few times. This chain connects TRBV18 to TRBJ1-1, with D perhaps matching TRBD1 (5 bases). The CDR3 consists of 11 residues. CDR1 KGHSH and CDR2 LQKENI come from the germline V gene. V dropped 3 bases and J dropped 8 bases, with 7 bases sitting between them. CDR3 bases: TGTGCCAGCTCACCTGGGGGGGAAGCTTTCTTT. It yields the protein CASSPGGEAFF.

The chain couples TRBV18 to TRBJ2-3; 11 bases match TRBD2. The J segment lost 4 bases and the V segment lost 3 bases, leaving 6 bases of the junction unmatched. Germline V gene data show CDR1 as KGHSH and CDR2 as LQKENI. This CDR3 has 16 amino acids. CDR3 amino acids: CASSPLAGGGADTQYF. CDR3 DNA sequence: TGTGCCAGCTCACCGCTAGCGGGAGGTGGCGCAGATACGCAGTATTTT.

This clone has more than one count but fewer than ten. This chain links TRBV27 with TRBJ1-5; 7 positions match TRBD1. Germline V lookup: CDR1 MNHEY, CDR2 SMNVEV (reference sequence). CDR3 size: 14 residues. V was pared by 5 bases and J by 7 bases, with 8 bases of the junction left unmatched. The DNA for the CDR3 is TGTGCCAGCAGTCCAACAGGGGTCCGCCAGCCCCAGCATTTT. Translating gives CASSPTGVRQPQHF.

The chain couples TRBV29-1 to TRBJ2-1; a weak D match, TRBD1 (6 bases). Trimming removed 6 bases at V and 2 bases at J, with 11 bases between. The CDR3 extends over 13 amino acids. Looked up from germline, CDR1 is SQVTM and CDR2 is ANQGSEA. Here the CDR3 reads CSVRQVPYNEQFF. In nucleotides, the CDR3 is TGCAGCGTACGACAGGTTCCCTACAATGAGCAGTTCTTC.

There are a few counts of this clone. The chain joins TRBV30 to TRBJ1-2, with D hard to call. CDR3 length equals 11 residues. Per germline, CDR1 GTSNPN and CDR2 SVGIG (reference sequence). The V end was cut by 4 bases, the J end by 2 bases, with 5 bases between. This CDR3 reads CAWTENYGYTF. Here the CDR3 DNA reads TGTGCCTGGACGGAGAACTATGGCTACACCTTC.

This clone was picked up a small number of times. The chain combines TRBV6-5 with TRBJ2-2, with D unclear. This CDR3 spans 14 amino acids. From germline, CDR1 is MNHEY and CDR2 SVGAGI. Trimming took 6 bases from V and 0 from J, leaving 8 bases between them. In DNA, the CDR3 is TGTGCCAGCAGGGGCATCCCGAACACCGGGGAGCTGTTTTTT. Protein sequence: CASRGIPNTGELFF.

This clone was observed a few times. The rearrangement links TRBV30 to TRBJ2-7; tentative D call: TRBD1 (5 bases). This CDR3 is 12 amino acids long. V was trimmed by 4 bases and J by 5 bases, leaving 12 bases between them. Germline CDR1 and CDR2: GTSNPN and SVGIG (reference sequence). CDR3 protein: CAWTGRGNEQYF. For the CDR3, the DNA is TGTGCCTGGACCGGTAGGGGAAACGAGCAGTACTTC.

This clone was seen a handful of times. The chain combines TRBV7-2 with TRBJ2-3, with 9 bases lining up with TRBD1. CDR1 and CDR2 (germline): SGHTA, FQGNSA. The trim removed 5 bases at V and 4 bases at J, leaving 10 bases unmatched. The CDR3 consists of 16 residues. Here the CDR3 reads CASSTTGQGRADTQYF. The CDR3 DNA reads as TGTGCCAGCAGCACTACGGGACAGGGAAGGGCAGATACGCAGTATTTT.

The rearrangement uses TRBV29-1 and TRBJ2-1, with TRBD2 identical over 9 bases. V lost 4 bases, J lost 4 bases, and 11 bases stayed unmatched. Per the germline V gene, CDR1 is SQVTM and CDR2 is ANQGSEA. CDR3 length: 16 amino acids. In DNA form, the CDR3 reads TGCAGCGTTGCCCCTAAGCCGGGACTAGCTTACAATGAGCAGTTCTTC. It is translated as CSVAPKPGLAYNEQFF.

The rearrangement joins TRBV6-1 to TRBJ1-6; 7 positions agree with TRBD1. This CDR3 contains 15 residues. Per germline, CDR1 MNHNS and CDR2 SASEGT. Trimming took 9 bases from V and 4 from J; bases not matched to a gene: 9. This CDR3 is CASRPGQDYNSPLHF. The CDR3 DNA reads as TGTGCCAGTAGACCTGGACAGGATTATAATTCACCCCTCCACTTT.

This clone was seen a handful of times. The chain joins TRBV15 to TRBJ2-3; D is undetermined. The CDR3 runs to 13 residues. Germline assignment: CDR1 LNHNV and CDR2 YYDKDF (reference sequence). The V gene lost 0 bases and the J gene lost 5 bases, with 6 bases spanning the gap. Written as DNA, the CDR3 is TGTGCCACCAGCAGAGATCGCGGAGATACGCAGTATTTT. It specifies CATSRDRGDTQYF.

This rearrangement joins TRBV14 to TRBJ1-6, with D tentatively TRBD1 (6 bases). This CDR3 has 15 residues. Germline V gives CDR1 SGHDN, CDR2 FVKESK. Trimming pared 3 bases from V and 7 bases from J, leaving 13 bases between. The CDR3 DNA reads TGTGCCAGCAGCCACTTCGACAGGAGGAATTCACCCCTCCACTTT. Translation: CASSHFDRRNSPLHF.

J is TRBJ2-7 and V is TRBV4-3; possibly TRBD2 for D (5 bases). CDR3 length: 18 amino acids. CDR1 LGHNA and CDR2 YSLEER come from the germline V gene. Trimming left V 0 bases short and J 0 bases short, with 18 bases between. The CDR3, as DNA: TGCGCCAGCAGCCAAGATTTAATTCGGCGGGCACGCTCCTACGAGCAGTACTTC. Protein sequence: CASSQDLIRRARSYEQYF.

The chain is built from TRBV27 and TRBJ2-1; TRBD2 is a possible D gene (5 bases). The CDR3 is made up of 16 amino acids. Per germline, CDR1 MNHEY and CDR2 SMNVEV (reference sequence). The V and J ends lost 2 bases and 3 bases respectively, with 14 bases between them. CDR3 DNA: TGTGCCAGCAGTTTAACCGGGTGGGAGAGCTACAATGAGCAGTTCTTC. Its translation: CASSLTGWESYNEQFF.

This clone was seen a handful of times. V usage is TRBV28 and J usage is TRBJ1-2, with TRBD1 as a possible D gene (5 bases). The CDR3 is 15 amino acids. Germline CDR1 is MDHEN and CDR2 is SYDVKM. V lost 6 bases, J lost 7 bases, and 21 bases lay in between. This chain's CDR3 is CASSYLGPGEGGYTF. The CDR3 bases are TGTGCCAGCAGCTATCTTGGTCCGGGGGAGGGTGGCTACACCTTC.

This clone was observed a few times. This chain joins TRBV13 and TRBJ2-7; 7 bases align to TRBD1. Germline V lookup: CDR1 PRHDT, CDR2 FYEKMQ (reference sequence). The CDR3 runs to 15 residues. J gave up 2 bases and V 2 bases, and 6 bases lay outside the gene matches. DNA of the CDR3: TGTGCCAGCAGCTTATGGCCAGGGGGAACCTACGAGCAGTACTTC. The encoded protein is CASSLWPGGTYEQYF.

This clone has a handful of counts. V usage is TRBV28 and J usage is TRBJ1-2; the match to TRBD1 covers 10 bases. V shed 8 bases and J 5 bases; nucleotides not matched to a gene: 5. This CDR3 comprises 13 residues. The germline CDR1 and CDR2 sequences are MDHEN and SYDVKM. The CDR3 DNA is TGTGCCAGCCACACGGGACAGGGGTATGGCTACACCTTC. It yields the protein CASHTGQGYGYTF.

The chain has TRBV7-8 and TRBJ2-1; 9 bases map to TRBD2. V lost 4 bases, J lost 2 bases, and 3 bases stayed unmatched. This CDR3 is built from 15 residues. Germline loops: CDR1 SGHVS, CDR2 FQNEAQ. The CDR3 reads CASSSRGGPYNEQFF. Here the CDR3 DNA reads TGTGCCAGCAGCTCGCGGGGGGGCCCCTACAATGAGCAGTTCTTC. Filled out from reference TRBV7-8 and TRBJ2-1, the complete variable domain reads GAGVSQSPRYKVAKRGQDVALRCDPISGHVSLFWYQQALGQGPEFLTYFQNEAQLDKSGLPSDRFFAERPEGSVSTLKIQRTQQEDSAVYLCASSSRGGPYNEQFFGPGTRLTVL.

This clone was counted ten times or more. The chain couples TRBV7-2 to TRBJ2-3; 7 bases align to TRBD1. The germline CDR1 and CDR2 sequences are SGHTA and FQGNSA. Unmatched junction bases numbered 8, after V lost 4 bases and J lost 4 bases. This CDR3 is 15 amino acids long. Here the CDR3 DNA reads TGTGCCAGCAGCTCAGGGGTCCAGGGGGCAGATACGCAGTATTTT. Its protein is CASSSGVQGADTQYF.

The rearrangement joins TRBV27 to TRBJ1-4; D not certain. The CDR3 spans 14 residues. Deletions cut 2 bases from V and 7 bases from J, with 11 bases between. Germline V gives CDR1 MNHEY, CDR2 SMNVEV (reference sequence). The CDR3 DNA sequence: TGTGCCAGCAGTTTAGCTGGCGCGGGTGAAAAACTGTTTTTT. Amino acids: CASSLAGAGEKLFF.

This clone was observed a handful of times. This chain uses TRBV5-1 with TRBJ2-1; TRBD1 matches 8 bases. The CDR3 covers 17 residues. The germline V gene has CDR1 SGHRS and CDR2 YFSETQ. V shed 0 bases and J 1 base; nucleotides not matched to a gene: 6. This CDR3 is CASSLGSQGASYNEQFF. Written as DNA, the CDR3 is TGCGCCAGCAGCTTGGGATCTCAGGGGGCATCCTACAATGAGCAGTTCTTC.

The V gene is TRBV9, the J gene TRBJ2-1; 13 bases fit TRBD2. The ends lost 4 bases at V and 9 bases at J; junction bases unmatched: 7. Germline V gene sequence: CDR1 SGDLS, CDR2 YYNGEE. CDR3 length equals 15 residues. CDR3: CASSPGLAGEGEQFF. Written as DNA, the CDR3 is TGTGCCAGCAGCCCCGGACTAGCGGGAGAGGGTGAGCAGTTCTTC.

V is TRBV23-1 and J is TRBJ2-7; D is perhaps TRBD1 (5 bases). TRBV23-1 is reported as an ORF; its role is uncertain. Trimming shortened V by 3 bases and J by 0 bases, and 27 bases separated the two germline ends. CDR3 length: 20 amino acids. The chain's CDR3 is CASSHPWWDCRALYSYEQYF. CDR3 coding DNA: TGCGCCAGCAGTCACCCCTGGTGGGATTGCAGGGCCCTCTACTCCTACGAGCAGTACTTC.

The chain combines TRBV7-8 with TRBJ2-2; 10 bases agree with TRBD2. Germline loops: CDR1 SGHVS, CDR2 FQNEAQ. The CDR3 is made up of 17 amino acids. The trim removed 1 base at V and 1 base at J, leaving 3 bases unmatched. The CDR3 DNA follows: TGTGCCAGCAGCTTAGTCCCTAGCGGGAGGAACACCGGGGAGCTGTTTTTT. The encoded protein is CASSLVPSGRNTGELFF.

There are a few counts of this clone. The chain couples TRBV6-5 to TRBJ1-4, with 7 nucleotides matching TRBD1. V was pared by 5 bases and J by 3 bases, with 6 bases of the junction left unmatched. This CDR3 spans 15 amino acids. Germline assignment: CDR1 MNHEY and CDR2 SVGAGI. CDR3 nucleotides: TGTGCCAGCAGTCCGGGGACAGCAGCTAATGAAAAACTGTTTTTT. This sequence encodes CASSPGTAANEKLFF.